This TCR beta chain derives from a study of monozygotic twins with inflammatory bowel disease. The CDR3 has 15 residues. From germline, CDR1 is SGHAT and CDR2 FQNNGV. TCRdb re-called the 5' RACE reads; every CDR3 protein appears as one record, without DNA. In total, the table holds approximately 400,000 distinct CDR3 sequences. The source is a human donor with ulcerative colitis or Crohn's disease, or a healthy co-twin of an affected twin (not recorded which). Sequencing used blood. V and J are TRBV11-2 and TRBJ2-2; TCRdb lists TRBD1, though no DNA is available to test this call. The CDR3: CASSLVGVDTGELFF.